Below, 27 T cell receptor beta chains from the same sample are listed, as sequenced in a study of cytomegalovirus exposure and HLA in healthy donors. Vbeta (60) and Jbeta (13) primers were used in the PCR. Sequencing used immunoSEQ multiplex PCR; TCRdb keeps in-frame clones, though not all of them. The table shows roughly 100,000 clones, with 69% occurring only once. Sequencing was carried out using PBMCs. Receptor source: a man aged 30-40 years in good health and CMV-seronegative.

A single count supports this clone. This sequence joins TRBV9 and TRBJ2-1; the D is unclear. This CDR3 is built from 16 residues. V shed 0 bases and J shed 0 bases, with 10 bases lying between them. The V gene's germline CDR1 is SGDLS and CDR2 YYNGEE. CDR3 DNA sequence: TGTGCCAGCAGCGTAGCTTTCCGTAGCTCCTACAATGAGCAGTTCTTC. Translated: CASSVAFRSSYNEQFF.

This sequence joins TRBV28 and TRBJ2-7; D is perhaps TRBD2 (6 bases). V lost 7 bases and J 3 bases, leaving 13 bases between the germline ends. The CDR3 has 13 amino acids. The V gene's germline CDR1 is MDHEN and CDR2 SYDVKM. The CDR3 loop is CASITEGNYEQYF. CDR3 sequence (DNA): TGTGCCAGCATCACGGAGGGCAACTACGAGCAGTACTTC. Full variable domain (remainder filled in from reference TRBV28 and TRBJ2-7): DVKVTQSSRYLVKRTGEKVFLECVQDMDHENMFWYRQDPGLGLRLIYFSYDVKMKEKGDIPEGYSVSREKKERFSLILESASTNQTSMYLCASITEGNYEQYFGPGTRLTVT.

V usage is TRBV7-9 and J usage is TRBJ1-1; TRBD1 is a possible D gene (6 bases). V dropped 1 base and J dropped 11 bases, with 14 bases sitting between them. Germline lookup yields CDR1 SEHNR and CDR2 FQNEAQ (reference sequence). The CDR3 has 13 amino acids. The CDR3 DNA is TGTGCCAGCAGCTTAGATACAGGGTTTTTGGCTTTCTTT. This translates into CASSLDTGFLAFF.

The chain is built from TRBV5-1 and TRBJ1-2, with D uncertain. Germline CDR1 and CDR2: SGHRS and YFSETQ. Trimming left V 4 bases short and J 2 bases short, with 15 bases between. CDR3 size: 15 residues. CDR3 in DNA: TGCGCCAGCAGCCGGCAAGAGGGCGGGAACTATGGCTACACCTTC. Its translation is CASSRQEGGNYGYTF. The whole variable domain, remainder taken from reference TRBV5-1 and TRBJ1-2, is KAGVTQTPRYLIKTRGQQVTLSCSPISGHRSVSWYQQTPGQGLQFLFEYFSETQRNKGNFPGRFSGRQFSNSRSEMNVSTLELGDSALYLCASSRQEGGNYGYTFGSGTRLTVV.

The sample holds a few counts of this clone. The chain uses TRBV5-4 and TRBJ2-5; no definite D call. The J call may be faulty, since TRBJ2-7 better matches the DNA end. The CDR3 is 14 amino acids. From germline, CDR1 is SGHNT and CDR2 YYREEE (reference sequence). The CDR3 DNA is TGTGCCAGCAGTCCGTTTTCTAGCTCCTACGAGCAGTACTTC. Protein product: CASSPFSSSYEQYF.

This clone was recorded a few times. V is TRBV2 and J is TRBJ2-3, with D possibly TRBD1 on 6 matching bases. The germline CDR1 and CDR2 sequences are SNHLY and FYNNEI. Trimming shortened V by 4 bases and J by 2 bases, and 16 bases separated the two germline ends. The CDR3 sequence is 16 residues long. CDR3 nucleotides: TGTGCCAGCAGTGCGGACAGTGCCTTGACCACAGATACGCAGTATTTT. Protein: CASSADSALTTDTQYF.

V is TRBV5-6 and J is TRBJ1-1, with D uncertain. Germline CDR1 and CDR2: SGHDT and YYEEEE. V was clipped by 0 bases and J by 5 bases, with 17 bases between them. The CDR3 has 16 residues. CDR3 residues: CASSLGTEKRGTEAFF. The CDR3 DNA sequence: TGTGCCAGCAGCTTGGGGACCGAGAAACGAGGGACTGAAGCTTTCTTT.

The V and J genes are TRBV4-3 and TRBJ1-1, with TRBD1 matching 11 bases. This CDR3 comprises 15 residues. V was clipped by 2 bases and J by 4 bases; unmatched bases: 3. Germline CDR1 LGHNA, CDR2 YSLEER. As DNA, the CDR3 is TGCGCCAGCAGCCAAACCGGGACAGGGGGCACTGAAGCTTTCTTT. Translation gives CASSQTGTGGTEAFF.

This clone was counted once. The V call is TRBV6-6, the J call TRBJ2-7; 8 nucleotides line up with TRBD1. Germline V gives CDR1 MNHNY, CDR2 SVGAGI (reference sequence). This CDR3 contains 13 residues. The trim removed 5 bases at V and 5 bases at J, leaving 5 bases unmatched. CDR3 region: CASSTDRGHEQYF. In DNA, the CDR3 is TGTGCCAGCAGTACCGACAGGGGCCACGAGCAGTACTTC.

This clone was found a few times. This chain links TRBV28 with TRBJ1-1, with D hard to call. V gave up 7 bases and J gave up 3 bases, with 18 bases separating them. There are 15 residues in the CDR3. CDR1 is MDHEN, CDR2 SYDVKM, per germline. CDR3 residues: CASNRGYLMDTEAFF. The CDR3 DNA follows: TGTGCCAGCAATAGAGGATATCTTATGGACACTGAAGCTTTCTTT.

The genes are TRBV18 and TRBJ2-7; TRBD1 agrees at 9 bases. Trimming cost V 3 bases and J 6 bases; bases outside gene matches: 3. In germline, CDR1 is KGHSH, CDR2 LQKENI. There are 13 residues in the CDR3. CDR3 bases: TGTGCCAGCTCACCCCAGGACAGGGGCGAGCAGTACTTC. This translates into CASSPQDRGEQYF. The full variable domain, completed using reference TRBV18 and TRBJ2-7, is NAGVMQNPRHLVRRRGQEARLRCSPMKGHSHVYWYRQLPEEGLKFMVYLQKENIIDESGMPKERFSAEFPKEGPSILRIQQVVRGDSAAYFCASSPQDRGEQYFGPGTRLTVT.

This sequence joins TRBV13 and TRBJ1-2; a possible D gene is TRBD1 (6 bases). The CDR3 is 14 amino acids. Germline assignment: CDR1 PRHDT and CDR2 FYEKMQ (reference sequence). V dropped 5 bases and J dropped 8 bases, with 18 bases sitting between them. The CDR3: CASSTDPDRLGYTF. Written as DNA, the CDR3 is TGTGCCAGCAGCACAGATCCCGACAGGCTCGGCTACACCTTC.

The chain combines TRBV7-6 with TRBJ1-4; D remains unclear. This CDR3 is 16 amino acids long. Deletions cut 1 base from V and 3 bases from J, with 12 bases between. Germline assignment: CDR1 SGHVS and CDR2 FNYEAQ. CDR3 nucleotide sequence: TGTGCCAGCAGCTTAGGCGGAGGGAGGGCTAATGAAAAACTGTTTTTT. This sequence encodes CASSLGGGRANEKLFF.

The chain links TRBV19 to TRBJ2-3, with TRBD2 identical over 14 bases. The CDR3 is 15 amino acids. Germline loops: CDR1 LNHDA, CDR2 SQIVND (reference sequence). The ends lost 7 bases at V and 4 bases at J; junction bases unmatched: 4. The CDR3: CASNRLAGGADTQYF. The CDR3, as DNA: TGTGCCAGTAACCGACTAGCGGGGGGGGCAGATACGCAGTATTTT. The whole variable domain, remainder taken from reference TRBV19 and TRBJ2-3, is DGGITQSPKYLFRKEGQNVTLSCEQNLNHDAMYWYRQDPGQGLRLIYYSQIVNDFQKGDIAEGYSVSREKKESFPLTVTSAQKNPTAFYLCASNRLAGGADTQYFGPGTRLTVL.

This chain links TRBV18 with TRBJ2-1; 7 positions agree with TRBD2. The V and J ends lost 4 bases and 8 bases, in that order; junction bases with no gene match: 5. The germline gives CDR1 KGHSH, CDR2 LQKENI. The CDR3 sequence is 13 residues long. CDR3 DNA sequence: TGTGCCAGCTCACGGAGACTAGCCCATGAGCAGTTCTTC. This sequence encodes CASSRRLAHEQFF.

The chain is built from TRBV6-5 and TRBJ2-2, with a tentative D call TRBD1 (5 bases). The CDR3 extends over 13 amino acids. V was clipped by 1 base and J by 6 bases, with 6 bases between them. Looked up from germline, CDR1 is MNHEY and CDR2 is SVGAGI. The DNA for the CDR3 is TGTGCCAGCAGTTACTTAGGGGCCGGGGAGCTGTTTTTT. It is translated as CASSYLGAGELFF.

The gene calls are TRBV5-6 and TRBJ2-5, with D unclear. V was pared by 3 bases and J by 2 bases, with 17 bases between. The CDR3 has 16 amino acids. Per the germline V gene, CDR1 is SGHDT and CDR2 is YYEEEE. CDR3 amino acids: CASSSRISSAQETQYF. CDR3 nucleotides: TGTGCCAGCAGCTCGCGGATCTCGTCAGCGCAAGAGACCCAGTACTTC.

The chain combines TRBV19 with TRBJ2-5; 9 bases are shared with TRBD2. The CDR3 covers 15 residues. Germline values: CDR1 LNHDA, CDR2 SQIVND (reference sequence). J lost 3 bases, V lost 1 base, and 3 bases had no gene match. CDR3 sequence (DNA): TGTGCCAGTAGTATAGGAGCTAGCGGGAAAGAGACCCAGTACTTC. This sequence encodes CASSIGASGKETQYF.

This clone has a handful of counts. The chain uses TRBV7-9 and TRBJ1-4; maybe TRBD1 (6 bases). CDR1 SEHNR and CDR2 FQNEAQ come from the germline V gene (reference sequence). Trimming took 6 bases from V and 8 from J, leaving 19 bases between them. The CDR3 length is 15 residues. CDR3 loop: CASSEGIGTQEKLFF. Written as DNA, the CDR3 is TGTGCCAGCAGTGAAGGGATAGGGACACAAGAAAAACTGTTTTTT.

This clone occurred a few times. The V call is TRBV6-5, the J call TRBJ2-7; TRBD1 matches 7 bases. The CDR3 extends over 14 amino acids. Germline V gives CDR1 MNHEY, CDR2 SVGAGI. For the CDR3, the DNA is TGTTCCTCTCACCGACAGGGTCGCACCTACGAGCAGTACTTC. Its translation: CSSHRQGRTYEQYF.

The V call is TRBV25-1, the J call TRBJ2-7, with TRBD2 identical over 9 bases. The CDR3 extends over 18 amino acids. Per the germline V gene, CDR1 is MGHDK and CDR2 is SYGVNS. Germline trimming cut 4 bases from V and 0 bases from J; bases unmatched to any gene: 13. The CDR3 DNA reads TGTGCCAGCAGTGGTTTTTTAGCGGGAGACCCGAGCTCCTACGAGCAGTACTTC. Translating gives CASSGFLAGDPSSYEQYF.

CDR3 amino acids: CASSIRGQGRGGTEAFF. The CDR3 coding sequence is TGTGCCAGTAGTATAAGGGGACAGGGACGGGGAGGCACTGAAGCTTTCTTT. This chain links TRBV19 with TRBJ1-1; 9 nucleotides match TRBD1. Germline V gives CDR1 LNHDA, CDR2 SQIVND (reference sequence). CDR3 length: 17 residues. Trimming took 2 bases from V and 4 from J; bases not matched to a gene: 11.

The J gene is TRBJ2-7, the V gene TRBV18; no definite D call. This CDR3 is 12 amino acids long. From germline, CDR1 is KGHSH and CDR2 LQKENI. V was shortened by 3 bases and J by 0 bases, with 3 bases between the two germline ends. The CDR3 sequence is CASSPSSYEQYF. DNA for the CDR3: TGTGCCAGCTCACCCTCCTCCTACGAGCAGTACTTC. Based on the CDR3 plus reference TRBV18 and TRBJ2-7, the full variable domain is NAGVMQNPRHLVRRRGQEARLRCSPMKGHSHVYWYRQLPEEGLKFMVYLQKENIIDESGMPKERFSAEFPKEGPSILRIQQVVRGDSAAYFCASSPSSYEQYFGPGTRLTVT.

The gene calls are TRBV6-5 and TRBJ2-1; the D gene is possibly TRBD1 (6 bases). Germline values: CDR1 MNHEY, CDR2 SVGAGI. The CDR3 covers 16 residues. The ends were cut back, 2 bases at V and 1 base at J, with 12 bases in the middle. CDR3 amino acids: CASSYGTYRSYNEQFF. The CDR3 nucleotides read TGTGCCAGCAGTTACGGGACATACCGTTCCTACAATGAGCAGTTCTTC.

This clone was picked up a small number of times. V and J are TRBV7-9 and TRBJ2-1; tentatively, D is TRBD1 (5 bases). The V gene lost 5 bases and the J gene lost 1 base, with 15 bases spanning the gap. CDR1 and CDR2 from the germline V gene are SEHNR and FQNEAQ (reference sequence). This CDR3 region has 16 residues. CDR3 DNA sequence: TGTGCCAGCAGCCGGCAGGGATTAAGGTCCTACAATGAGCAGTTCTTC. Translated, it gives CASSRQGLRSYNEQFF.

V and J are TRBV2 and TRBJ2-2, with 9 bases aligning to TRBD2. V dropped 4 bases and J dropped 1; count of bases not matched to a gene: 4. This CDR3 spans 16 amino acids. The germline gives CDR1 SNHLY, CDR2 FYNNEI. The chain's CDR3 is CASSGYSGGNTGELFF. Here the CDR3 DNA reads TGTGCCAGCAGTGGATATAGCGGGGGGAACACCGGGGAGCTGTTTTTT. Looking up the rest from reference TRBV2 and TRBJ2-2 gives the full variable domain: EPEVTQTPSHQVTQMGQEVILRCVPISNHLYFYWYRQILGQKVEFLVSFYNNEISEKSEIFDDQFSVERPDGSNFTLKIRSTKLEDSAMYFCASSGYSGGNTGELFFGEGSRLTVL.

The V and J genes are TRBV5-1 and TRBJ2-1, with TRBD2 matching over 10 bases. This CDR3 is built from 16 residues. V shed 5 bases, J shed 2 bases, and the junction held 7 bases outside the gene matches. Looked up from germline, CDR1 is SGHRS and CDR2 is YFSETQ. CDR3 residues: CASSLTSGLTYNEQFF. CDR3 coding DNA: TGCGCCAGCAGTTTGACTAGCGGGCTAACCTACAATGAGCAGTTCTTC.